The source of this TCR beta chain is a study of CD8 T cells in ankylosing spondylitis. Study-wide points: Both synovial fluid and blood in reactive arthritis had previously been reported to carry some motif variants. Ankylosing spondylitis blood appeared to carry a characteristic TCR beta motif of roughly 8 highly homologous variants. Clones linked to the disease showed a CD8+ phenotype. They occurred at relatively low frequencies in peripheral blood.

A quantitative 5'-RACE method, one with molecular barcodes, was used to make TCR beta libraries. TCRdb reprocessed the 5' RACE reads via MiXCR and lists one record per CDR3 protein. The data show 250,000 or so distinct CDR3 sequences, 15% to 20% seen once. This clonotype came up many times. The antigen is not known. Looked up from germline, CDR1 is SGHVS and CDR2 is FQNEAQ. Deletions cut 1 base from V and 7 bases from J, with 13 bases between. The CDR3 loop spans 15 amino acids. V usage is TRBV7-8 and J usage is TRBJ1-4, with D possibly matching TRBD1 (5 bases). The sample comprised blood, either unsorted or a sorted T cell fraction (not recorded which). The receptor was isolated from a male donor with ankylosing spondylitis or in good health (not recorded which). Here the CDR3 reads CASSLGQGPAEKLFF. CDR3 in DNA: TGTGCCAGCAGCTTAGGGCAGGGCCCCGCTGAAAAACTGTTTTTT.